This T cell receptor (beta chain) was recovered during a study of blood T cell repertoires in COVID-19. Study-level information: Samples came from the United States, Italy and Spain, spanning acute and convalescent COVID-19.

TCRdb's copy holds only in-frame clones and misses some; the assay was immunoSEQ multiplex PCR. This sample carries over 350,000 clones, roughly 90% of them seen once, and the ten largest clones take over 1.3%. The J segment lost 6 bases and the V segment lost 5 bases, leaving 12 bases of the junction unmatched. CDR1 is MGHRA and CDR2 is YSYEKL in the germline V gene. The CDR3 runs 16 residues. The sample taken for sequencing was peripheral blood. The origin of this receptor is a woman in her thirties with active or convalescent COVID-19. The rearrangement links TRBV4-1 to TRBJ1-2, with 10 bases matching TRBD1. CDR3 coding DNA: TGCGCCAGCAGCTCCGCCGGGACAGGGGCGGTCAATGGCTACACCTTC. Protein sequence: CASSSAGTGAVNGYTF.